This T cell receptor (beta chain) was documented in a study of cytomegalovirus exposure and HLA in healthy donors. Broader study findings: V- and J-gene trimming in TCR beta was tied to a missense DCLRE1C variant by an analysis performed later. Most TCR sequences were uncommon, yet certain public TCRs appeared in many donors.

The CDR3 spans 13 residues. Germline V gene data show CDR1 as MNHEY and CDR2 as SMNVEV (reference sequence). With 4 bases removed from V and 2 bases from J, the gap between germline ends came to 9 bases. Points on this clone: Antigen specificity is unknown.

13 Jbeta primers and 60 Vbeta primers were used for the PCR. The table came from immunoSEQ multiplex PCR; TCRdb's copy has only in-frame clones and leaves some out. The data show some 150,000 clones, with around 68% seen just once and around 2.3% held by the top ten. The source of this sequence is a man aged 25 to 40 in good health and CMV-seronegative. The sequenced sample was PBMCs. V is TRBV27 and J is TRBJ2-7; a weak D match, TRBD2 (5 bases). The DNA of the CDR3 is TGTGCCAGCAGTTCAGCGGTAGCCTACGAGCAGTACTTC. Protein sequence: CASSSAVAYEQYF.